The clone carrying this T cell receptor beta chain was found once. No antigen is known for it. This sample was taken from a study of Graves' ophthalmopathy and Graves' hyperthyroidism. The wider study: The authors defined stable hyperthyroidism as no ophthalmopathy within 18 months of follow-up.

RNA transcripts provided the template for amplifying TCR beta CDR3 regions. HTBI-primed first-round RT-PCR preceded second-round multiplex PCR. TCRdb independently ran MiXCR on the multiplex PCR reads; one entry per CDR3 protein. The sample lists more than 1,000,000 distinct CDR3 sequences, 35% to 40% occurring once. Exclusion applied to patients with other autoimmune diseases, uncontrolled infections, pregnancy or lactation. Broader study findings: Researchers report that a 13-signature model separated ophthalmopathy from stable hyperthyroidism, posting 87.88% sensitivity and about 80% specificity. Blood was where most expanded thyroid clonotypes above 0.001 frequency also turned up.

Trimming removed 8 bases from V and 5 bases from J, with 19 bases in between. CDR1 and CDR2 from the germline V gene are SNHLY and FYNNEI. The CDR3 loop spans 14 amino acids. The chain combines TRBV2 with TRBJ2-7; D might be TRBD2 (6 bases). Sample: peripheral blood or thyroid tissue (not recorded which). This receptor was obtained from an adult man with Graves' hyperthyroidism. The CDR3 nucleotides are TGTGCCAGCGGTACACAATACGGGAGACACGAGCAGTACTTC. Encoded protein: CASGTQYGRHEQYF.